This T cell receptor beta chain is from a study of cytomegalovirus exposure and HLA in healthy donors. Comments on this clone: As yet, its antigen is unknown.

General study points: Confirmation in vitro established that three CMV-associated chains were specific for CMV antigens. Analyzed later, most CMV-associated TCR beta chains appeared HLA-restricted.

60 Vbeta and 13 Jbeta primers were used in PCR. Libraries were prepared by immunoSEQ multiplex PCR; TCRdb keeps only in-frame clonotypes and omits some of them. Of about 190,000 clones detected, over 65% appear once; the ten largest clones hold 1.8%. The receptor was derived from a woman in her twenties or thirties in good health and CMV-seronegative. Material: PBMCs.

The CDR3 is CASSERMFGGERETQYF. The CDR3 nucleotides read TGTGCCAGCAGTGAAAGGATGTTCGGGGGGGAGCGAGAGACCCAGTACTTC. The rearrangement uses TRBV6-1 and TRBJ2-5, with TRBD2 identical over 8 bases. Germline CDR1 reads MNHNS; CDR2 reads SASEGT. The CDR3 loop spans 17 amino acids. V lost 2 bases, J lost 4 bases, and 12 bases stayed unmatched.